Shown below are 17 T cell receptor beta chains from a single sample sequenced in a study of graft-versus-host responses after intestinal transplantation. Their recognized antigens are unknown. Assay: immunoSEQ multiplex PCR; the TCRdb copy retains only in-frame clones and omits some. The sample includes more than 100,000 clones, roughly 93% of them seen just once. The specimen comprised unstimulated CD8+ T cells sorted from spleen or lymph node cells, sampled before intestinal transplant. The receptors shown here come from a human donor who received an intestinal transplant.

The gene calls are TRBV10-2 and TRBJ2-7, with TRBD1 as a possible D gene (6 bases). Trimming removed 2 bases from V and 5 bases from J, with 10 bases in between. Germline CDR1 and CDR2: WSHSY and SAAADI. The CDR3 consists of 13 residues. CDR3 loop: CASSEHRAHEQYF. For the CDR3, the DNA is TGCGCCAGCAGTGAGCACAGGGCCCACGAGCAGTACTTC.

The V call is TRBV5-1, the J call TRBJ2-6, with 7 bases fitting TRBD1. After removal of 3 bases from V and 2 bases from J, the junction contained 8 bases not matched to a gene. This CDR3 has 17 residues. CDR1 and CDR2 (germline): SGHRS, YFSETQ. As DNA, the CDR3 is TGCGCCAGCAGCTCCGACCGGGACAGAACTGGGGCCAACGTCCTGACTTTC. Encoded protein: CASSSDRDRTGANVLTF.

The chain employs TRBV27 and TRBJ2-2; possible D gene TRBD2, 5 bases. CDR3 length equals 15 residues. Deletions cut 6 bases from V and 0 bases from J, with 11 bases between. Germline V gene lookup returns CDR1 MNHEY and CDR2 SMNVEV (reference sequence). The CDR3 coding sequence is TGTGCCAGCAGAGCGGCGTTAACGAACACCGGGGAGCTGTTTTTT. It specifies CASRAALTNTGELFF.

The rearrangement uses TRBV27 and TRBJ2-3; 7 bases are a match to TRBD1. Germline values: CDR1 MNHEY, CDR2 SMNVEV (reference sequence). The CDR3 totals 16 residues. V shed 3 bases, J shed 2 bases, and the junction held 8 bases outside the gene matches. In DNA, the CDR3 is TGTGCCAGCAGTTTTGTTGGGACAGCGCTCACAGATACGCAGTATTTT. It specifies CASSFVGTALTDTQYF.

This clone was detected only once. The V and J genes are TRBV27 and TRBJ2-6; TRBD1 might be the D (5 bases). This CDR3 region has 15 residues. Germline V gene data show CDR1 as MNHEY and CDR2 as SMNVEV (reference sequence). V lost 8 bases to trimming and J lost 0 bases, with 11 bases between them. CDR3 region: CASRQGNSGANVLTF. The CDR3 region has the DNA TGTGCCAGCCGCCAGGGTAACTCTGGGGCCAACGTCCTGACTTTC.

The rearrangement joins TRBV10-3 to TRBJ2-7, with a tentative D call TRBD2 (6 bases). The V and J ends lost 5 bases and 4 bases respectively, with 15 bases between them. The CDR3 extends over 14 amino acids. Germline V gives CDR1 ENHRY, CDR2 SYGVKD. This CDR3 is CAISRLEGEYEQYF. CDR3 DNA: TGTGCCATCAGTCGCCTGGAGGGAGAGTACGAGCAGTACTTC.

The genes are TRBV19 and TRBJ2-1; 15 bases line up with TRBD2. The germline gives CDR1 LNHDA, CDR2 SQIVND (reference sequence). The CDR3 has 17 residues. Trimming took 6 bases from V and 2 from J; bases not matched to a gene: 5. CDR3 DNA: TGTGCCAGTAGCCCGGGACTAGCGGGGGGCCCCTACAATGAGCAGTTCTTC. It is translated as CASSPGLAGGPYNEQFF.

V and J are TRBV6-1 and TRBJ2-7, with a possible D match to TRBD1 (6 bases). V was cut by 1 base and J by 3 bases, with 10 bases left in between. This CDR3 comprises 14 residues. From germline, CDR1 is MNHNS and CDR2 SASEGT. The CDR3 nucleotides are TGTGCCAGCAGTGAAGTGGGACAAGTCTACGAGCAGTACTTC. This codes for CASSEVGQVYEQYF.

The chain links TRBV7-3 to TRBJ1-3, with 10 bases matching TRBD1. J was trimmed by 1 base and V by 7 bases; bases with no gene match: 13. The germline V gene has CDR1 SGHTA and CDR2 FQGTGA. The CDR3 consists of 18 residues. The DNA of the CDR3 is TGTGCCAGCACCTTTATATTACGGGACAGGGGTTCTGGAAACACCATATATTTT. This translates into CASTFILRDRGSGNTIYF.

V is TRBV7-9 and J is TRBJ1-6; maybe TRBD1 (5 bases). Germline V lookup: CDR1 SEHNR, CDR2 FQNEAQ (reference sequence). Trimming took 1 base from V and 8 from J, leaving 12 bases between them. The CDR3 has 15 residues. In DNA form, the CDR3 reads TGTGCCAGCAGCTTAGTTAGCAGGGCAGATTCACCCCTCCACTTT. It yields the protein CASSLVSRADSPLHF.

The chain recombines TRBV9 with TRBJ1-1, with TRBD1 matching 10 bases. CDR1 SGDLS and CDR2 YYNGEE come from the germline V gene. The length of the CDR3 is 18 residues. V shed 4 bases and J 2 bases; nucleotides not matched to a gene: 14. The CDR3 coding sequence is TGTGCCAGCAGCCCGAGGGGACAGGGGCTCGGGGTAAACACTGAAGCTTTCTTT. This codes for CASSPRGQGLGVNTEAFF.

The gene calls are TRBV19 and TRBJ2-1, with TRBD1 matching over 8 bases. The CDR3 sequence is 15 residues long. V dropped 4 bases and J dropped 2; count of bases not matched to a gene: 4. The germline CDR1 and CDR2 sequences are LNHDA and SQIVND (reference sequence). The CDR3 here is CASSRETGAYNEQFF. The DNA for the CDR3 is TGTGCCAGTAGTAGAGAGACAGGGGCCTACAATGAGCAGTTCTTC.

This rearrangement joins TRBV4-1 to TRBJ2-1; TRBD2 agrees at 7 bases. In germline, CDR1 is MGHRA, CDR2 YSYEKL. V dropped 2 bases and J dropped 7; count of bases not matched to a gene: 8. This CDR3 spans 15 amino acids. CDR3 DNA: TGCGCCAGCAGCCAACTCCCCGGGGGGAGGAATGAGCAGTTCTTC. Translating it yields CASSQLPGGRNEQFF.

The chain joins TRBV11-2 to TRBJ1-6; D uncertain. CDR1 and CDR2 (germline): SGHAT, FQNNGV. This CDR3 has 15 residues. V was trimmed by 2 bases and J by 7 bases, leaving 12 bases between them. Written as DNA, the CDR3 is TGTGCCAGCAGCTTAACAGAAGTCTTCAATTCACCCCTCCACTTT. Encoded protein: CASSLTEVFNSPLHF.

The gene calls are TRBV7-9 and TRBJ2-3; D is uncertain. Trimming removed 5 bases from V and 7 bases from J, with 4 bases in between. The CDR3 is 10 amino acids. CDR1 and CDR2 (germline): SEHNR, FQNEAQ (reference sequence). CDR3 region: CASSPNTQYF. CDR3 DNA sequence: TGTGCCAGCAGCCCTAATACGCAGTATTTT.

The chain joins TRBV27 to TRBJ2-1; D possibly matches TRBD1 or TRBD2 (5 bases each). This CDR3 region has 14 residues. V was clipped by 6 bases and J by 4 bases, with 13 bases between them. The germline CDR1 and CDR2 sequences are MNHEY and SMNVEV (reference sequence). CDR3 protein: CASSGTYGYNEQFF. DNA for the CDR3: TGTGCCAGCAGCGGGACCTACGGATACAATGAGCAGTTCTTC.

This clone showed up just a few times. The CDR3 loop reads CASTKQGADNQPQHF. The CDR3 DNA follows: TGTGCCAGCACTAAACAGGGGGCTGACAATCAGCCCCAGCATTTT. This chain uses TRBV19 with TRBJ1-5, with TRBD1 matching 9 bases. With 9 bases clipped from V and 3 bases from J, the junction kept 9 bases outside the gene matches. The CDR3 runs 15 residues. Germline loops: CDR1 LNHDA, CDR2 SQIVND (reference sequence).